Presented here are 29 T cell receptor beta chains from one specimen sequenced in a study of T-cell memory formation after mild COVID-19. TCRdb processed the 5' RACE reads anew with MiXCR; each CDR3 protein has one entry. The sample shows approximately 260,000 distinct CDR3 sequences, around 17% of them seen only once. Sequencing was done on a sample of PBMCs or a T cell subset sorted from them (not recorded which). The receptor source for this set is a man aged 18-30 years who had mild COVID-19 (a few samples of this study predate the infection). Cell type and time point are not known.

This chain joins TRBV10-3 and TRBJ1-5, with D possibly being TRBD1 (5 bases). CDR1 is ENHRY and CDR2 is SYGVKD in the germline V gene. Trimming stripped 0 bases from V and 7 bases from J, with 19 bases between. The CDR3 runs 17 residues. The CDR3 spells CAISESGGGTTKQPQHF. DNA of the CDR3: TGTGCCATCAGTGAGTCGGGGGGGGGAACCACGAAGCAGCCCCAGCATTTT.

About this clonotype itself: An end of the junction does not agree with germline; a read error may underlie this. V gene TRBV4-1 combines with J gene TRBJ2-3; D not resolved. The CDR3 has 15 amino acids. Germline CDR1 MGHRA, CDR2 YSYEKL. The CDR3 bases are TGCGCCAGCAGCCAAGATCGAACACGCACCGATACGCAGTATTTT. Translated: CASSQDRTRTDTQYF.

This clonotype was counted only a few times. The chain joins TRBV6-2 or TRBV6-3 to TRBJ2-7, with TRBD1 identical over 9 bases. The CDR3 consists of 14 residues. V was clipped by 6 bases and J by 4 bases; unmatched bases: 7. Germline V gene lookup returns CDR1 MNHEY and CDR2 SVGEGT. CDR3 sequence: CASRTGTGMYEQYF. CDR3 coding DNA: TGTGCCAGCAGAACCGGGACAGGGATGTACGAGCAGTACTTC.

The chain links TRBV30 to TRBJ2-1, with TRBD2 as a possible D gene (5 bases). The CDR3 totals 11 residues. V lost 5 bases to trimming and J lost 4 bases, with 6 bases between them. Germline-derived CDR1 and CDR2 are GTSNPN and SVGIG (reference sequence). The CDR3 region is CAWAGYNEQFF. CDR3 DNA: TGTGCCTGGGCGGGTTACAATGAGCAGTTCTTC.

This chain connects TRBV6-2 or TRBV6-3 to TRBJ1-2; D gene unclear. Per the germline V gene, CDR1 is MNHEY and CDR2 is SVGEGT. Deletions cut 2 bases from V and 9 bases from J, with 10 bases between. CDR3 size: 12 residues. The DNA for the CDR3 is TGTGCCAGCAGTTACGGGCTGGAGAGCTACACCTTC. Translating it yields CASSYGLESYTF.

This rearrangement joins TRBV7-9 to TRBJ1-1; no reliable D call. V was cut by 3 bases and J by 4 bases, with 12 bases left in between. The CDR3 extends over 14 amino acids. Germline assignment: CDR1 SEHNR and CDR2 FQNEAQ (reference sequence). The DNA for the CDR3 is TGTGCCAGCAGCTTTGAGTCGGGATCCACTGAAGCTTTCTTT. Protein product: CASSFESGSTEAFF.

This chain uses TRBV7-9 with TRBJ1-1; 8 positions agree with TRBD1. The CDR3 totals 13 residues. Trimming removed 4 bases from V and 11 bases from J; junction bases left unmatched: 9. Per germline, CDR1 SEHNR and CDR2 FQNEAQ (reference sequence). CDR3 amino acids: CASSYLGQGFAFF. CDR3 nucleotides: TGTGCCAGCAGCTACCTCGGACAGGGTTTTGCTTTCTTT.

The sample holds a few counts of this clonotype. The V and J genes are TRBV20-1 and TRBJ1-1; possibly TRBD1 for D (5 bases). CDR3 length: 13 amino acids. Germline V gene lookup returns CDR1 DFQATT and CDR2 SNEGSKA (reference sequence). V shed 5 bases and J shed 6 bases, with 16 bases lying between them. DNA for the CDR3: TGCAGTGCTCAACCCCCAGGGAGGCCTGAAGCTTTCTTT. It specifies CSAQPPGRPEAFF.

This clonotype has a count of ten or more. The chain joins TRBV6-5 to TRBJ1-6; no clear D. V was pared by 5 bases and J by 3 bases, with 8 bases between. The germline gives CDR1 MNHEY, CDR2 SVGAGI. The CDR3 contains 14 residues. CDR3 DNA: TGTGCCAGCAGTCCCGGCTACTATAATTCACCCCTCCACTTT. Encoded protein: CASSPGYYNSPLHF.

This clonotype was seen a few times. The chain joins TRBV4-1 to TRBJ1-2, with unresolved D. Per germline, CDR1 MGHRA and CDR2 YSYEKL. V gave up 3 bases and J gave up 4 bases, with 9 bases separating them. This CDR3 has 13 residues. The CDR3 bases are TGCGCCAGCAGCCAGTACGCAACCTATGGCTACACCTTC. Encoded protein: CASSQYATYGYTF.

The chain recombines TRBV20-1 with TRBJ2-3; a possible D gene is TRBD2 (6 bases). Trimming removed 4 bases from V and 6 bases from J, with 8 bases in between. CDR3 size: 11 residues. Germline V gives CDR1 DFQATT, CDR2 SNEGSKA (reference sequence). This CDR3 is CSATRGDTQYF. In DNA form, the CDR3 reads TGCAGTGCTACCCGGGGGGATACGCAGTATTTT.

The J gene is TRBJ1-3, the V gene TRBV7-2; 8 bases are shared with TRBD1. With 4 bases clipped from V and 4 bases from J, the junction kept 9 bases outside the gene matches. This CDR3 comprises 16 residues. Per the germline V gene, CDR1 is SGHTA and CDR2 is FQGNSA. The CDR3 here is CASSYYRTGTGNTIYF. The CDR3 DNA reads TGTGCCAGCAGCTATTATCGGACAGGGACCGGAAACACCATATATTTT.

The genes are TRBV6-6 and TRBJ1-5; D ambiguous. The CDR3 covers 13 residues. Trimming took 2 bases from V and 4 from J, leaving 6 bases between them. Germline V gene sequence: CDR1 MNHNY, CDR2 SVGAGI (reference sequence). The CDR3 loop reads CASSYTVNQPQHF. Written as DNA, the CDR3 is TGTGCCAGCAGTTACACCGTGAATCAGCCCCAGCATTTT.

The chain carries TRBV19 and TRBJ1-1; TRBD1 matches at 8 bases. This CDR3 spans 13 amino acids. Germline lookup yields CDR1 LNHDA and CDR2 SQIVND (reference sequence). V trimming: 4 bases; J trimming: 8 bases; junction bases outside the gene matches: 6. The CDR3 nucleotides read TGTGCCAGTAGTAGAGCGACAGGGGCCGAAGCTTTCTTT. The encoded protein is CASSRATGAEAFF.

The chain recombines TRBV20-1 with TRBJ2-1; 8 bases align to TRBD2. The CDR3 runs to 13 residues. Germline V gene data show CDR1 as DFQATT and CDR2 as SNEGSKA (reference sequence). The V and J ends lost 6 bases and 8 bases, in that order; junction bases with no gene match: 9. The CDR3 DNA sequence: TGCAGTGCCCTCGGGGGGGTTTCCGATGAGCAGTTCTTC. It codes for CSALGGVSDEQFF.

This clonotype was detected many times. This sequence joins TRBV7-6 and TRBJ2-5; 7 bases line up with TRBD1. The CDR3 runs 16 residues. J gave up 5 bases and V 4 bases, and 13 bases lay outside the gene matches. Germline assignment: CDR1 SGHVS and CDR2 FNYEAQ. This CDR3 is CASSSGLTGSRETQYF. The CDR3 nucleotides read TGTGCCAGCAGCTCAGGGTTGACAGGGAGTAGGGAGACCCAGTACTTC. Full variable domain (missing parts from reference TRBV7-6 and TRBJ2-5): GAGVSQSPRYKVTKRGQDVALRCDPISGHVSLYWYRQALGQGPEFLTYFNYEAQQDKSGLPNDRFSAERPEGSISTLTIQRTEQRDSAMYRCASSSGLTGSRETQYFGPGTRLLVL.

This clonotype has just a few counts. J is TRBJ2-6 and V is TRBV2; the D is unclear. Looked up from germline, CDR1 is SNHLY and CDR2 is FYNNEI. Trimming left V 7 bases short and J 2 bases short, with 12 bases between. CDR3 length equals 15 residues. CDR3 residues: CASTEDRAGANVLTF. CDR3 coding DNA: TGTGCCAGCACAGAGGATAGGGCTGGGGCCAACGTCCTGACTTTC.

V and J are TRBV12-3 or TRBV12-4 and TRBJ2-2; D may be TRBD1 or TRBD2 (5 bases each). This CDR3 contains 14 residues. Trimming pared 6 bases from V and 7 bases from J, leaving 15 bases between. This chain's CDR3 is CASSRGRTNGELFF. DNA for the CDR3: TGTGCCAGCAGCCGGGGACGTACCAACGGGGAGCTGTTTTTT.

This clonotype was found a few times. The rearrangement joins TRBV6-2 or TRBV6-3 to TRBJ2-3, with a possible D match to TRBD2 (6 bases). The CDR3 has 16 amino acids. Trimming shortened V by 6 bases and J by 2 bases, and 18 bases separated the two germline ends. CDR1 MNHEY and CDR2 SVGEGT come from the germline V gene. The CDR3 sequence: CASRTKASGPTDTQYF. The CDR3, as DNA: TGTGCCAGCAGGACGAAGGCCAGCGGGCCCACAGATACGCAGTATTTT.

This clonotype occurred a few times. The CDR3 DNA follows: TGCAGTGCCATTAGTGCGGGACAGGGGGGGATCGAGCAGTACTTC. Protein product: CSAISAGQGGIEQYF. V usage is TRBV20-1 and J usage is TRBJ2-7; TRBD1 matches 11 bases. Germline V gene lookup returns CDR1 DFQATT and CDR2 SNEGSKA (reference sequence). This CDR3 contains 15 residues. With 6 bases clipped from V and 6 bases from J, the junction kept 13 bases outside the gene matches.

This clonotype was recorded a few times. CDR3: CASSQRTSGGYEQYF. In nucleotides, the CDR3 is TGTGCCAGCAGTCAGCGGACTAGCGGGGGTTACGAGCAGTACTTC. This chain joins TRBV6-2 or TRBV6-3 and TRBJ2-7, with 13 positions matching TRBD2. The CDR3 runs to 15 residues. The J segment lost 4 bases and the V segment lost 5 bases, leaving 5 bases of the junction unmatched. Germline V gene lookup returns CDR1 MNHEY and CDR2 SVGEGT.

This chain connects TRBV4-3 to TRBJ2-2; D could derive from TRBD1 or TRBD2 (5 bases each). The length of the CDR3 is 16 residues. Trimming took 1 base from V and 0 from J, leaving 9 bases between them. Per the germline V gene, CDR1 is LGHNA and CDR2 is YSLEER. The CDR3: CASSQGGRTNTGELFF. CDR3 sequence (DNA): TGCGCCAGCAGCCAAGGGGGACGTACGAACACCGGGGAGCTGTTTTTT.

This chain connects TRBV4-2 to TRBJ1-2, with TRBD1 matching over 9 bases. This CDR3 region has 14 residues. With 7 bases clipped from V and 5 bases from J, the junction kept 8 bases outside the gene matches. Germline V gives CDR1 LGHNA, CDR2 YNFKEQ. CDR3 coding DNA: TGTGCCAGCACCCCGGGACAGGGAGTGTATGGCTACACCTTC. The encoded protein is CASTPGQGVYGYTF.

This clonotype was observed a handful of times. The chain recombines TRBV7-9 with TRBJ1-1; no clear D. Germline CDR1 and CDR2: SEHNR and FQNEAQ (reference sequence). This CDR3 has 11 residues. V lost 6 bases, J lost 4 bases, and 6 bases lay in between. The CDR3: CASREVTEAFF. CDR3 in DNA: TGTGCCAGCAGGGAGGTCACTGAAGCTTTCTTT. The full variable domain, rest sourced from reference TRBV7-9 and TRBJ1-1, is DTGVSQNPRHKITKRGQNVTFRCDPISEHNRLYWYRQTLGQGPEFLTYFQNEAQLEKSRLLSDRFSAERPKGSFSTLEIQRTEQGDSAMYLCASREVTEAFFGQGTRLTVV.

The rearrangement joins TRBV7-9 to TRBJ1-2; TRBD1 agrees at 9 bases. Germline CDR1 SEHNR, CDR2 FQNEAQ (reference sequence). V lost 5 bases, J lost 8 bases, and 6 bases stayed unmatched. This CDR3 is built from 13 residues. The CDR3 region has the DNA TGTGCCAGCAGCCATCGGACAGGGGACGGCTACACCTTC. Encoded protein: CASSHRTGDGYTF.

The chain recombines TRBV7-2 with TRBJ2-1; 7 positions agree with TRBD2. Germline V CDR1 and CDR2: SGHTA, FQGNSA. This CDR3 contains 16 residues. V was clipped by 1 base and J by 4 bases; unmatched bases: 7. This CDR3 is CASSLDATGGYNEQFF. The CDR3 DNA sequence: TGTGCCAGCAGCTTAGATGCGACCGGGGGGTACAATGAGCAGTTCTTC.

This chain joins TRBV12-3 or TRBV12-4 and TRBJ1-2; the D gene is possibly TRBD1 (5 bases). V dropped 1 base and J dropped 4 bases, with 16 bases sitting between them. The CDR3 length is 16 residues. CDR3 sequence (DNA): TGTGCCAGCAGTTTAGACCCCCTCAGGGCGCTCTATGGCTACACCTTC. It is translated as CASSLDPLRALYGYTF.

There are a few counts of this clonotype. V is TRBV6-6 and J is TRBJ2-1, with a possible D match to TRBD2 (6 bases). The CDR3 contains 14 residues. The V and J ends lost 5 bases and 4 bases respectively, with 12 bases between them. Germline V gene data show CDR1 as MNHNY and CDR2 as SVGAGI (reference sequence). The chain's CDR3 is CASSVGGGYNEQFF. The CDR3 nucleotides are TGTGCCAGCAGTGTCGGGGGAGGTTACAATGAGCAGTTCTTC.

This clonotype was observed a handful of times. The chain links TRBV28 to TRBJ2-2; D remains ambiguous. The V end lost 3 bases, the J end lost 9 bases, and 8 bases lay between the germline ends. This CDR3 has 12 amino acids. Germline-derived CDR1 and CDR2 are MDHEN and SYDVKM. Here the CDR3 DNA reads TGTGCCAGCAGTTTTTTGAGCAGGGAGCTGTTTTTT. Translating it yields CASSFLSRELFF. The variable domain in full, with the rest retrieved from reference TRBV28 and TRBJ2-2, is DVKVTQSSRYLVKRTGEKVFLECVQDMDHENMFWYRQDPGLGLRLIYFSYDVKMKEKGDIPEGYSVSREKKERFSLILESASTNQTSMYLCASSFLSRELFFGEGSRLTVL.